This entry features one TCR beta chain sequence. The sample is drawn from a study of blood T cell repertoires in COVID-19. Study in general: From T cells, B-cell-depleted T cells, or PBMCs came the material, which was cDNA or gDNA.

TCRdb keeps only in-frame clones here, not all; method: immunoSEQ multiplex PCR. The data contain 140,000 or so clones, roughly 79% of them singletons. The sequenced sample was peripheral blood. This clonotype was sampled from a woman aged 55-70 years with acute or convalescent COVID-19.

The CDR3 nucleotides are TGTGCCACCAGCAGAGATTTCAACTCCTACGAGCAGTACTTC. Its translation is CATSRDFNSYEQYF. This chain connects TRBV15 to TRBJ2-7; D not certain. The CDR3 sequence is 14 residues long. Germline V gene sequence: CDR1 LNHNV, CDR2 YYDKDF (reference sequence). Trimming stripped 0 bases from V and 0 bases from J, with 6 bases between.